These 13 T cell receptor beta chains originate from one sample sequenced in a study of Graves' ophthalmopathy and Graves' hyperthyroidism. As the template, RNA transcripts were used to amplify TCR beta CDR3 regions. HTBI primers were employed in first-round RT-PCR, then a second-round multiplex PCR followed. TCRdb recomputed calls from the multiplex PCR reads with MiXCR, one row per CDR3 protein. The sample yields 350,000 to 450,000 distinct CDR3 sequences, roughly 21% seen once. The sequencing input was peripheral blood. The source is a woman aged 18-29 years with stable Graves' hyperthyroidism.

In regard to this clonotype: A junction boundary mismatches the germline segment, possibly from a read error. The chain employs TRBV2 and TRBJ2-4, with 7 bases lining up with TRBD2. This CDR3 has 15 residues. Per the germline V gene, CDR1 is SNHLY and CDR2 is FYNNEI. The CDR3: CASSGGSGMGNIKYF. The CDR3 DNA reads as TGTGCCAGCAGTGGAGGGAGCGGGATGGGAAACATTAAGTACTTC.

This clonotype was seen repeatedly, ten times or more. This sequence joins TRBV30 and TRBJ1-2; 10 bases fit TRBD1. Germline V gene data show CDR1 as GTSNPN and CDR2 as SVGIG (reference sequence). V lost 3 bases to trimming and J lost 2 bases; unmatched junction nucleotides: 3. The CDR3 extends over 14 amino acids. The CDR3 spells CAWRWDRGNYGYTF. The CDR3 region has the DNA TGTGCCTGGAGGTGGGACAGGGGAAACTATGGCTACACCTTC. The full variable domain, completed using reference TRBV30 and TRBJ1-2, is SQTIHQWPATLVQPVGSPLSLECTVEGTSNPNLYWYRQAAGRGLQLLFYSVGIGQISSEVPQNLSASRPQDRQFILSSKKLLLSDSGFYLCAWRWDRGNYGYTFGSGTRLTVV.

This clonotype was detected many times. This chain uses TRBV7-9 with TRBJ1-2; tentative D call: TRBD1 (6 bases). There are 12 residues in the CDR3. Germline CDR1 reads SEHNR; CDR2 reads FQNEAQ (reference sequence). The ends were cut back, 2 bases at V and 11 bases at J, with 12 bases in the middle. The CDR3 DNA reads TGTGCCAGCAGCTTACGGGGCCAGGGGTACACCTTC. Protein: CASSLRGQGYTF.

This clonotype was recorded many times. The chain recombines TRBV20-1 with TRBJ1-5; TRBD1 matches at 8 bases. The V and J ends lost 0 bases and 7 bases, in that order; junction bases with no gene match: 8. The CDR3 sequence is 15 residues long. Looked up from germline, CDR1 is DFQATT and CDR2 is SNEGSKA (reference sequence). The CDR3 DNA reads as TGCAGTGCTAGAGATTCCGGGACAGGATGGCAGCCCCAGCATTTT. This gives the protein CSARDSGTGWQPQHF.

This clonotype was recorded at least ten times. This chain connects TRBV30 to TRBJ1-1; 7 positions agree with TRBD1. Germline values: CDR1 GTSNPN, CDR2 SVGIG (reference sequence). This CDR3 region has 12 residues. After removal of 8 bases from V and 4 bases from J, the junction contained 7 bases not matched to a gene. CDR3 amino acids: CARSGGRTEAFF. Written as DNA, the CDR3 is TGTGCCAGATCAGGGGGGCGCACTGAAGCTTTCTTT.

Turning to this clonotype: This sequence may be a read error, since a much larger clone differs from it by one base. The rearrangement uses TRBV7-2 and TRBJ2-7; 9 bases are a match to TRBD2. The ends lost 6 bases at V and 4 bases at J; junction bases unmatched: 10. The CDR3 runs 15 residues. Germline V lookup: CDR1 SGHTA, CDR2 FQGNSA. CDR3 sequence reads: CASREGVAGVYEQYF. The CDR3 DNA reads TGTGCCAGCAGGGAGGGAGTAGCGGGGGTATACGAGCAGTACTTC.

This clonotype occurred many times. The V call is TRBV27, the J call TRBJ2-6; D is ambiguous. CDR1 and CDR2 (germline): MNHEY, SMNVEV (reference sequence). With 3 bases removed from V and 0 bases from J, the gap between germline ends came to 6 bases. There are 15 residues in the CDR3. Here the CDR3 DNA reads TGTGCCAGCAGTTTTGGAGTCTCTGGGGCCAACGTCCTGACTTTC. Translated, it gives CASSFGVSGANVLTF.

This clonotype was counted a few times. CDR3 sequence reads: CATSREGGLVNQQYF. CDR3 sequence (DNA): TGTGCCACCAGCAGAGAAGGGGGTCTCGTTAACCAGCAGTACTTC. V is TRBV15 and J is TRBJ2-7, with D tentatively TRBD1 (6 bases). Germline loops: CDR1 LNHNV, CDR2 YYDKDF (reference sequence). The CDR3 totals 15 residues. The V gene lost 0 bases and the J gene lost 8 bases, with 17 bases spanning the gap.

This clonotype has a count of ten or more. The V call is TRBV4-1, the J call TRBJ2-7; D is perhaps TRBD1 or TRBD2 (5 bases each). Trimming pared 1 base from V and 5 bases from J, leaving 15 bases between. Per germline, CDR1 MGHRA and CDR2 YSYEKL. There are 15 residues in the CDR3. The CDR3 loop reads CASSQVGTAINEQYF. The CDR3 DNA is TGCGCCAGCAGCCAAGTAGGGACGGCCATCAACGAGCAGTACTTC.

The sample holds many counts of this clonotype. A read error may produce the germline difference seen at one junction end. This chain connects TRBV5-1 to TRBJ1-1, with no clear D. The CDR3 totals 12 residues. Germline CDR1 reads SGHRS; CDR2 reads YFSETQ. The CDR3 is CASSLPDTEAFF. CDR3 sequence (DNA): TGCGCCAGCAGCTTACCAGACACAGAAGCTTTCTTT.

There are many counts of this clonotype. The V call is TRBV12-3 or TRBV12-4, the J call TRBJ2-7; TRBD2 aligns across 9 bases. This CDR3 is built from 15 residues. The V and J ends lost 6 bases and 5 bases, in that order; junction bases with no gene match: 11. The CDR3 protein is CASSRLAVTTDEQYF. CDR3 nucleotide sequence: TGTGCCAGCAGCAGACTAGCGGTGACGACCGACGAGCAGTACTTC.

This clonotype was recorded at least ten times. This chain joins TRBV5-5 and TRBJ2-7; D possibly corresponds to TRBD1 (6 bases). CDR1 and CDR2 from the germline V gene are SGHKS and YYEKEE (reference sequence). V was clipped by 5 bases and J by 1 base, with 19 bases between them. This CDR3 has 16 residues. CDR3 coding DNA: TGTGCCAGCAGGTTAGCCGTCCAGGGGCTTTCCTACGAGCAGTACTTC. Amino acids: CASRLAVQGLSYEQYF.

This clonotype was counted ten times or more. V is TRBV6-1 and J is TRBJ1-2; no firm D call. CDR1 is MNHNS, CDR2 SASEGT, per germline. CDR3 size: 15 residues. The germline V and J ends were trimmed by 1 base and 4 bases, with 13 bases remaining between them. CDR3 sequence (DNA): TGTGCCAGCAGTGAAGTCACCGCCAATAGCTATGGCTACACCTTC. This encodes CASSEVTANSYGYTF.